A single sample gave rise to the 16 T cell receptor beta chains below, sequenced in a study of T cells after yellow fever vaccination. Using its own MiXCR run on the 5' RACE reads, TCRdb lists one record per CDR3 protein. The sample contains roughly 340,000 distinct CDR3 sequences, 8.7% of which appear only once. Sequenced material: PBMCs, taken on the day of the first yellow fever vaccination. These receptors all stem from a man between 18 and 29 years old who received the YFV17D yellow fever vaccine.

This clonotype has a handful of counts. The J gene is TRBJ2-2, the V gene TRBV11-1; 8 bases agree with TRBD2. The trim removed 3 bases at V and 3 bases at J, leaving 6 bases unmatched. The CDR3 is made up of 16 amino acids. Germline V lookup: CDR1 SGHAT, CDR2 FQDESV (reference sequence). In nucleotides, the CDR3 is TGTGCCAGCAGCTTCCCCCGGGGGGGACACACCGGGGAGCTGTTTTTT. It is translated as CASSFPRGGHTGELFF.

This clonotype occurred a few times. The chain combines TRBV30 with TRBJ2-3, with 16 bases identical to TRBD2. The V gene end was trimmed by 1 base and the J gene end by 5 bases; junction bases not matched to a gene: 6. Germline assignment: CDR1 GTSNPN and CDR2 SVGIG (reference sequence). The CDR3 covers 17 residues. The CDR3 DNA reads TGTGCCTGGAGTGGGGGGACTAGCGGGGGGGAAGGAGATACGCAGTATTTT. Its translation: CAWSGGTSGGEGDTQYF.

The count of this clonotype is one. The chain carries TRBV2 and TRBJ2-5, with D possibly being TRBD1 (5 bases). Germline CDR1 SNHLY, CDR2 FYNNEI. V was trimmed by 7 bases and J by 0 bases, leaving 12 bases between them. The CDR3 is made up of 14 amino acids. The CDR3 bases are TGTGCCAGCAAAATGGACAACAACCAAGAGACCCAGTACTTC. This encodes CASKMDNNQETQYF.

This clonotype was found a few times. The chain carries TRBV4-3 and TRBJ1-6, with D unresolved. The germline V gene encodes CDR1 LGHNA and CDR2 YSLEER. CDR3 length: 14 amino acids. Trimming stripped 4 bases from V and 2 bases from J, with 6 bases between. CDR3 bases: TGCGCCAGCAGCCCAATTGCCTATAATTCACCCCTCCACTTT. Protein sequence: CASSPIAYNSPLHF.

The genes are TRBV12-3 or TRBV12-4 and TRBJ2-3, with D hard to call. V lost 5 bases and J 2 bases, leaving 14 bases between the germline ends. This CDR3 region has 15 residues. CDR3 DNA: TGTGCCAGCAGTCCTATCTTTTCTGTCACAGATACGCAGTATTTT. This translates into CASSPIFSVTDTQYF.

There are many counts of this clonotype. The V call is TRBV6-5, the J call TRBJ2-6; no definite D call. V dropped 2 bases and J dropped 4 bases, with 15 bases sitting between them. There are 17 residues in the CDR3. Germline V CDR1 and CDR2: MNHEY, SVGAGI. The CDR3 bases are TGTGCCAGCAGTTACATCCCCAACCCCGCCGGGGCCAACGTCCTGACTTTC. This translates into CASSYIPNPAGANVLTF.

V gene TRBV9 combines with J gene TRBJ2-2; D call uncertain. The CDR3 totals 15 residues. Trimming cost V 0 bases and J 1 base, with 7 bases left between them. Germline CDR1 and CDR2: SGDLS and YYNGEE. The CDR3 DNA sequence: TGTGCCAGCAGCGTAGTCAGCAGGAACACCGGGGAGCTGTTTTTT. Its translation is CASSVVSRNTGELFF.

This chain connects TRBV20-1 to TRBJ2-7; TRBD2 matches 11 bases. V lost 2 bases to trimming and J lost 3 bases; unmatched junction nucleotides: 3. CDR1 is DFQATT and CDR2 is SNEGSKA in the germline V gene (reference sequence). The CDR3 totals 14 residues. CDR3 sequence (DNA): TGCAGTGCTAGAACTAGCGGGGGAAACTACGAGCAGTACTTC. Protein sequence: CSARTSGGNYEQYF.

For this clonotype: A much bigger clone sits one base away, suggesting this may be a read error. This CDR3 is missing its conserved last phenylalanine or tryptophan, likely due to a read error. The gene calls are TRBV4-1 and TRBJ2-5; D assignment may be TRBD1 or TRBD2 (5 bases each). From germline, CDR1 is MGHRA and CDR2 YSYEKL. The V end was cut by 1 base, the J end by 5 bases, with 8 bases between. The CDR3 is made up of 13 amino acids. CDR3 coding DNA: TGCGCCAGCAGCCAAGTGGGGGAGGAGACCCAGTACTAC. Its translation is CASSQVGEETQYY.

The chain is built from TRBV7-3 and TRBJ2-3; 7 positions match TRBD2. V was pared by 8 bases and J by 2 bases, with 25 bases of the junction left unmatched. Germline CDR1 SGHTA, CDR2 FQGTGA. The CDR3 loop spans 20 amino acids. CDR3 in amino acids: CASAPSEGGFLAGDTDTQYF. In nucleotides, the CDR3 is TGTGCCAGCGCCCCTTCCGAGGGCGGGTTTTTAGCGGGTGACACAGATACGCAGTATTTT. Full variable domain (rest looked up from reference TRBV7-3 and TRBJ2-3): GAGVSQTPSNKVTEKGKYVELRCDPISGHTALYWYRQSLGQGPEFLIYFQGTGAADDSGLPNDRFFAVRPEGSVSTLKIQRTERGDSAVYLCASAPSEGGFLAGDTDTQYFGPGTRLTVL.

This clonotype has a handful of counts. The CDR3 reads CASSLAGGGAEQFF. The DNA of the CDR3 is TGTGCCAGCAGCTTAGCCGGTGGGGGGGCTGAGCAGTTCTTC. J is TRBJ2-1 and V is TRBV11-2; TRBD2 is a possible D gene (7 bases). The germline CDR1 and CDR2 sequences are SGHAT and FQNNGV. V was shortened by 1 base and J by 9 bases, with 13 bases between the two germline ends. CDR3 size: 14 residues.

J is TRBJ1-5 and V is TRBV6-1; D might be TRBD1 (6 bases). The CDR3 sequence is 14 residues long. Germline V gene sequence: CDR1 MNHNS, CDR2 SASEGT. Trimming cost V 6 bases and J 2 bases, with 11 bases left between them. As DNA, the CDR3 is TGTGCCAGCAGAAGGGGGGGTGGCAATCAGCCCCAGCATTTT. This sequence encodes CASRRGGGNQPQHF.

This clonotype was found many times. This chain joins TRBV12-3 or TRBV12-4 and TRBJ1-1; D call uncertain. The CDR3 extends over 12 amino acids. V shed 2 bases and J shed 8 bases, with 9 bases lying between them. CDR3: CASSLRAEEAFF. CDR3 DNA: TGTGCCAGCAGTTTACGAGCAGAAGAAGCTTTCTTT.

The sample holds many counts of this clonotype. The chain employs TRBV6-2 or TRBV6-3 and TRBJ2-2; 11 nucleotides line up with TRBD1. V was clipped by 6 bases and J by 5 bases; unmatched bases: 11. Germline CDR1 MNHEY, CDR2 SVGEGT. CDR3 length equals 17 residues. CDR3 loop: CASSRAGTGGRTGELFF. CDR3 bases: TGTGCCAGCAGCCGCGCCGGGACAGGGGGTCGGACCGGGGAGCTGTTTTTT.

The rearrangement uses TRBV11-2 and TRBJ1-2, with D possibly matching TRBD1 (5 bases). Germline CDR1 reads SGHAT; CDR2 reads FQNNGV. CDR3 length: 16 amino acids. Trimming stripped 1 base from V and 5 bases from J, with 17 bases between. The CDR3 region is CASSLVRGTPMYGYTF. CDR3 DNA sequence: TGTGCCAGCAGCTTAGTTCGGGGGACCCCTATGTATGGCTACACCTTC.

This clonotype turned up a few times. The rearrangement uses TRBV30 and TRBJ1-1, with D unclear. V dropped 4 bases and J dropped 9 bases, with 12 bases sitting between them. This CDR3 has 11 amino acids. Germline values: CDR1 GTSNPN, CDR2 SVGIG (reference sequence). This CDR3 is CAWNRGNKAFF. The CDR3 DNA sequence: TGTGCCTGGAATAGAGGGAATAAAGCTTTCTTT.